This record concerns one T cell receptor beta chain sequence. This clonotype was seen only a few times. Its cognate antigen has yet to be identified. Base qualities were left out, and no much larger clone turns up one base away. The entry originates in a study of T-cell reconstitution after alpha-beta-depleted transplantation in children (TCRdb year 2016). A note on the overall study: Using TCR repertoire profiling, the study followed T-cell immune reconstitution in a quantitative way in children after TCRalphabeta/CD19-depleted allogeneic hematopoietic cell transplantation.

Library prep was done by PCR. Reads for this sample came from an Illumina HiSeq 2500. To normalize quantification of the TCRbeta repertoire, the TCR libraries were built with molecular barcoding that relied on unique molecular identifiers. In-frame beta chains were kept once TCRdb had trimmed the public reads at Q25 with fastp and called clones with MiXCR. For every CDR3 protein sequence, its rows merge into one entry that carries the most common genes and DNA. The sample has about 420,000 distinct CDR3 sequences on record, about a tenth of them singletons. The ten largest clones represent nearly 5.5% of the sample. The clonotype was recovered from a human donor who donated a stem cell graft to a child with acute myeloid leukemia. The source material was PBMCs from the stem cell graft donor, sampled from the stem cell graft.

The DNA sequence follows: TGCAGTGCTAGAGTTGCGGGAGCATACAATGAGCAGTTCTTC. This sequence encodes CSARVAGAYNEQFF. The V gene is TRBV20-1 and the J gene is TRBJ2-1; a stretch of 7 junction bases matches TRBD2. Its CDR3 holds 14 amino acids, cysteine through phenylalanine. Left in the record is the CDR3 DNA by itself, 42 bases read in frame from the first base. Trimming accounts for 1 base at V and 4 bases at J, while the number of junction bases matched to no gene is 4. The germline V gene (reference sequence) provides CDR1 DFQATT and CDR2 SNEGSKA.